This passage covers 13 T cell receptor beta chains from one sample sequenced in a study of chemoradiotherapy in HPV16-positive cancers. The method was immunoSEQ multiplex PCR; TCRdb's version includes in-frame clones alone and lacks a portion of them. This table has 20,000 or so clones, 84% appearing once. The sequences come from blood, collected from a patient who underwent chemoradiotherapy. The receptors here all came from a human donor with HPV-associated anogenital cancer.

The chain couples TRBV28 to TRBJ1-1; 8 bases match TRBD1. The CDR3 is 12 amino acids. Trimming cost V 8 bases and J 9 bases; bases outside gene matches: 8. Germline V lookup: CDR1 MDHEN, CDR2 SYDVKM. The CDR3 bases are TGTGCCAGCGCTCTCAGGGGGCGGAAAGCTTTCTTT. It translates to CASALRGRKAFF.

The chain is built from TRBV7-9 and TRBJ2-5, with D possibly being TRBD1 (6 bases). The germline CDR1 and CDR2 sequences are SEHNR and FQNEAQ (reference sequence). CDR3 length: 13 residues. The V end was cut by 6 bases, the J end by 3 bases, with 11 bases between. Written as DNA, the CDR3 is TGTGCCAGCAGAACAACAGGGAAAGAGACCCAGTACTTC. It encodes CASRTTGKETQYF. Supplemented by reference TRBV7-9 and TRBJ2-5, the full variable domain reads DTGVSQNPRHKITKRGQNVTFRCDPISEHNRLYWYRQTLGQGPEFLTYFQNEAQLEKSRLLSDRFSAERPKGSFSTLEIQRTEQGDSAMYLCASRTTGKETQYFGPGTRLLVL.

The rearrangement uses TRBV9 and TRBJ1-1; perhaps TRBD1 as D (6 bases). V was cut by 3 bases and J by 4 bases, with 13 bases left in between. The CDR3 contains 14 residues. Germline lookup yields CDR1 SGDLS and CDR2 YYNGEE. The CDR3 reads CASSGGGKGTEAFF. The CDR3 DNA is TGTGCCAGCAGCGGAGGGGGGAAGGGCACTGAAGCTTTCTTT.

The J gene is TRBJ1-1, the V gene TRBV7-2; D ambiguous. The V and J ends lost 0 bases and 1 base respectively, with 6 bases between them. This CDR3 has 14 residues. The germline CDR1 and CDR2 sequences are SGHTA and FQGNSA. CDR3 nucleotide sequence: TGTGCCAGCAGCTTAGCGCCAGGGAACACTGAAGCTTTCTTT. Protein: CASSLAPGNTEAFF.

The genes are TRBV29-1 and TRBJ1-2; D gene ambiguous. The CDR3 covers 12 residues. Germline V gene lookup returns CDR1 SQVTM and CDR2 ANQGSEA. V lost 3 bases and J 4 bases, leaving 9 bases between the germline ends. The DNA for the CDR3 is TGCAGCGTTGAGAACAACAGCTATGGCTACACCTTC. Encoded protein: CSVENNSYGYTF.

This clone was seen more than once but under ten times. The rearrangement links TRBV7-9 to TRBJ2-5; 7 bases agree with TRBD1. This CDR3 region has 14 residues. Per the germline V gene, CDR1 is SEHNR and CDR2 is FQNEAQ (reference sequence). J gave up 2 bases and V 3 bases, and 3 bases lay outside the gene matches. CDR3 DNA sequence: TGTGCCAGCAGCTTTGGGACAGTACAAGAGACCCAGTACTTC. It translates to CASSFGTVQETQYF.

CDR3 loop: CAISDYGSYEQYF. CDR3 coding DNA: TGTGCCATCAGTGACTACGGCTCCTACGAGCAGTACTTC. The genes are TRBV10-3 and TRBJ2-7, with D hard to call. The V gene's germline CDR1 is ENHRY and CDR2 SYGVKD. V shed 3 bases and J shed 0 bases, with 6 bases lying between them. The CDR3 is 13 residues long.

The chain recombines TRBV19 with TRBJ2-7; no firm D call. CDR3 length: 18 amino acids. The germline V gene encodes CDR1 LNHDA and CDR2 SQIVND (reference sequence). Trimming took off 4 bases at V and 1 base at J, with 23 bases between the two ends. CDR3 sequence: CASSTGSAWVGSSYEQYF. The CDR3 DNA sequence: TGTGCCAGTAGTACTGGCTCAGCCTGGGTCGGCAGTTCCTACGAGCAGTACTTC.

This rearrangement joins TRBV19 to TRBJ2-2, with TRBD1 matching over 9 bases. Per germline, CDR1 LNHDA and CDR2 SQIVND (reference sequence). The junction had 8 bases not matched to a gene; V was cut back by 5 bases and J by 1 base. The CDR3 length is 17 residues. As DNA, the CDR3 is TGTGCCAGTAGTTCCCGGACAGGGGTTCAGAACACCGGGGAGCTGTTTTTT. Protein sequence: CASSSRTGVQNTGELFF.

The V and J genes are TRBV6-5 and TRBJ1-4, with 9 bases matching TRBD1. Per the germline V gene, CDR1 is MNHEY and CDR2 is SVGAGI. V was clipped by 4 bases and J by 8 bases; unmatched bases: 5. This CDR3 is 14 amino acids long. The CDR3 DNA reads TGTGCCAGCAGTTTGGGGACAGGGCTGGAAAAACTGTTTTTT. It translates to CASSLGTGLEKLFF.

This chain connects TRBV7-9 to TRBJ1-1; D is unresolved. The CDR3 is made up of 14 amino acids. V shed 6 bases and J shed 1 base, with 12 bases lying between them. CDR1 and CDR2 (germline): SEHNR, FQNEAQ (reference sequence). The CDR3 is CASSQTGANTEAFF. The CDR3 bases are TGTGCCAGCAGTCAGACCGGCGCGAACACTGAAGCTTTCTTT.

This rearrangement joins TRBV5-1 to TRBJ1-4; no clear D gene. With 3 bases removed from V and 2 bases from J, the gap between germline ends came to 11 bases. The CDR3 consists of 15 residues. Germline V lookup: CDR1 SGHRS, CDR2 YFSETQ. The CDR3 DNA reads TGCGCCAGCAGCTCCGACCTGGGGACTAATGAAAAACTGTTTTTT. Translated, it gives CASSSDLGTNEKLFF.

V usage is TRBV7-2 and J usage is TRBJ2-7; D remains unclear. The germline V and J ends were trimmed by 5 bases and 2 bases, with 10 bases remaining between them. Germline V gene lookup returns CDR1 SGHTA and CDR2 FQGNSA. The CDR3 covers 13 residues. DNA for the CDR3: TGTGCCAGCAGCCTTCAGATCCCCTACGAGCAGTACTTC. This translates into CASSLQIPYEQYF.